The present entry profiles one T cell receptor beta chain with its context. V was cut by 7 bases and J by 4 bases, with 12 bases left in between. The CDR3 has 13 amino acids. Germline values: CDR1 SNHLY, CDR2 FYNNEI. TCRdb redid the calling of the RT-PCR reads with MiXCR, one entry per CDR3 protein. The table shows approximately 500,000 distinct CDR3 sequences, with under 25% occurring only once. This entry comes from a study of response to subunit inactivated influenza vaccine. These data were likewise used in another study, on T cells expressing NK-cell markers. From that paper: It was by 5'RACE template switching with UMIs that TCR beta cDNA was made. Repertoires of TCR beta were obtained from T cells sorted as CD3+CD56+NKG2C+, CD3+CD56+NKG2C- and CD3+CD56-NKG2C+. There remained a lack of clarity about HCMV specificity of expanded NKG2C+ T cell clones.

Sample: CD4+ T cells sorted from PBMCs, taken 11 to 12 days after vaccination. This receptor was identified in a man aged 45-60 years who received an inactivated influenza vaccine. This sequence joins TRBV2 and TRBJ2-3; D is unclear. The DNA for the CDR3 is TGTGCCAGCACAGGATTTGGGGCAGATACGCAGTATTTT. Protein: CASTGFGADTQYF.